Listed below are T cell receptor beta chains from one sample, sequenced in a study of T cell clones after liver transplantation. The repertoire was sequenced with immunoSEQ multiplex PCR; TCRdb's copy has only in-frame clones and lacks some. The data contain around 97,000 clones, around 80% of them singletons. The sample in question was CD4+ T cells from blood, obtained approximately 50 months after liver transplant. The receptors originated from a human patient who received a liver transplant. Part of the T cell pool may stem from the graft donor. Both conserved end residues are part of each CDR3. D genes are given only for firm matches. Clone size is shown for a subset of rows, as once, few, many or a class of expanded clone.

cdr3_length clone_size j_call v_call d_call cdr3_nt cdr3_aa
15 once TRBJ1-4 TRBV7-9 - TGTGCCAGCAGCATGGGACCCTACGCGCGTGAAAAACTGTTTTTT CASSMGPYAREKLFF
14 - TRBJ2-5 TRBV10-3 - TGTGCCATCAGTGAGTCGGGAGGCCAAGAGACCCAGTACTTC CAISESGGQETQYF
14 - TRBJ1-2 TRBV2 - TGTGCCAGCAGCCCCAGCGGGACAACCTATGGCTACACCTTC CASSPSGTTYGYTF
14 few TRBJ2-3 TRBV28 - TGTGCCAGCAGTGCCTTCGGACATACAGATACGCAGTATTTT CASSAFGHTDTQYF
16 - TRBJ2-7 TRBV19 TRBD2 TGTGCCAGTAGTATCGTAGCGGGAAGCATTTCTGGGGAGCAGTACTTC CASSIVAGSISGEQYF
12 - TRBJ2-7 TRBV29-1 - TGCAGCGTTGGTAGGAGCCCCTACGAGCAGTACTTC CSVGRSPYEQYF
16 - TRBJ2-5 TRBV14 - TGTGCCAGCAGCCGATACGGGGGACCGTACCAAGAGACCCAGTACTTC CASSRYGGPYQETQYF
14 - TRBJ2-7 TRBV2 - TGTGCCAGCAGCCTCCAGTTGGGGGTAGGCGAGCAGTACTTC CASSLQLGVGEQYF
14 - TRBJ1-4 TRBV27 - TGTGCCAGCAGTGTCGAAAAGGGTAATGAAAAACTGTTTTTT CASSVEKGNEKLFF
17 - TRBJ2-1 TRBV9 TRBD1 TGTGCCAGCACTCGGACAGGGGGGTCCCTTTCCTACAATGAGCAGTTCTTC CASTRTGGSLSYNEQFF
14 once TRBJ1-1 TRBV7-3 - TGTGCCAGCAGCTTCCAGGGTCACGGCACTGAAGCTTTCTTT CASSFQGHGTEAFF
13 - TRBJ1-4 TRBV7-6 - TGTGCCAGCAGCTTATCCCGTAATGAAAAACTGTTTTTT CASSLSRNEKLFF
15 - TRBJ2-5 TRBV5-1 TRBD1 TGCGCCAGCAGCTTGGTTTCCAGGGGGCTGGAGACCCAGTACTTC CASSLVSRGLETQYF
15 - TRBJ2-1 TRBV11-2 - TGTGCCAGCAGCTCCAATCCCACTACCTCCAATGAGCAGTTCTTC CASSSNPTTSNEQFF
16 - TRBJ2-2 TRBV7-8 - TGTGCCAGCAGCTTAAGAGATGGAGTGAACACCGGGGAGCTGTTTTTT CASSLRDGVNTGELFF
12 - TRBJ2-3 TRBV19 - TGTGCCAGTAGCACCCGGACAGATACGCAGTATTTT CASSTRTDTQYF
17 once TRBJ2-3 TRBV5-1 TRBD2 TGCGCCAGCAGCTCCGGGGTTAGCGGGGGGGCCAAAGATACGCAGTATTTT CASSSGVSGGAKDTQYF
16 few TRBJ1-5 TRBV6-1 - TGTGCCAGCAGTGTCGTAGACGGCCTTAGCAATCAGCCCCAGCATTTT CASSVVDGLSNQPQHF
13 - TRBJ2-1 TRBV11-1 - TGTGCCAGCAGCTTAGCCGGCTACAATGAGCAGTTCTTC CASSLAGYNEQFF
13 few TRBJ1-2 TRBV27 - TGTGCCAGCAGTTTCCAGGCCAACTATGGCTACACCTTC CASSFQANYGYTF
14 - TRBJ2-6 TRBV8-2 - TGTGGCATTACAGAACAAAGTCGGGCCAACGTCCTGACTTTC CGITEQSRANVLTF
18 - TRBJ2-5 TRBV27 TRBD2 TGTGCCAGCAGGCTACGCTTTATAGCGGGAGGGGTGTTAGAGACCCAGTACTTC CASRLRFIAGGVLETQYF